This entry features one T cell receptor (beta chain) sequence. As yet, its antigen is unknown. Treatment denoted: oral pan-JAK inhibitor, 5-10 mg twice daily. V gave up 2 bases and J gave up 0 bases, with 12 bases separating them. Per germline, CDR1 SGHRS and CDR2 YFSETQ. The length of the CDR3 is 15 residues. The entry originates in a study of CD8+ T cells in alopecia areata. Reverse transcribed after extraction, RNA yielded cDNA as the sequencing template. Only in-frame clones appear in the TCRdb table, and some are missing; sequencing was by immunoSEQ multiplex PCR. The sample lists over 70,000 clones; around 66% were seen once. Findings and caveats of the study: Mouse data revealed clearer TCR sharing than patient data did, a gap possibly tied to HLA. Scalp clonality dropped significantly under tofacitinib, as did expanded CD8+ top-100 clones.

The gene calls are TRBV5-1 and TRBJ2-7; D not resolved. This TCR was recovered from a human donor with alopecia areata. Sequenced here: CD8+ T cells sorted from blood, sampled at week 24, from a patient treated with tofacitinib. The CDR3 sequence: CASSFWQDDSYEQYF. The CDR3 DNA reads as TGCGCCAGCAGCTTCTGGCAGGACGACTCCTACGAGCAGTACTTC. Combining the CDR3 with reference TRBV5-1 and TRBJ2-7 gives the whole variable domain KAGVTQTPRYLIKTRGQQVTLSCSPISGHRSVSWYQQTPGQGLQFLFEYFSETQRNKGNFPGRFSGRQFSNSRSEMNVSTLELGDSALYLCASSFWQDDSYEQYFGPGTRLTVT.